The 7 T cell receptor beta chains listed next were all sequenced from one sample in a study of Tregs in tolerant kidney transplant recipients. Here immunoSEQ multiplex PCR was the method, and the copy in TCRdb shows in-frame clones only, minus some. Seen here are 100,000 to 150,000 clones, about 90% observed once, and the top ten hold less than 0.7%. Source material: CD4+ T cells from blood. These receptors were collected from a human donor in good health.

To note about this clone: Other DNA sequences in this sample translate to the same CDR3. The CDR3 coding sequence is TGTGCCAGCAGCCCACGGTCCGGGGAGCTGTTTTTT. Translated, it gives CASSPRSGELFF. The chain combines TRBV13 with TRBJ2-2; no firm D call. The V end lost 5 bases, the J end lost 6 bases, and 7 bases lay between the germline ends. This CDR3 region has 12 residues. Germline assignment: CDR1 PRHDT and CDR2 FYEKMQ (reference sequence). Filled out from reference TRBV13 and TRBJ2-2, the complete variable domain reads AAGVIQSPRHLIKEKRETATLKCYPIPRHDTVYWYQQGPGQDPQFLISFYEKMQSDKGSIPDRFSAQQFSDYHSELNMSSLELGDSALYFCASSPRSGELFFGEGSRLTVL.

The J gene is TRBJ1-1, the V gene TRBV5-6; TRBD1 might be the D (6 bases). CDR3 length equals 15 residues. With 4 bases removed from V and 5 bases from J, the gap between germline ends came to 18 bases. Germline V gene lookup returns CDR1 SGHDT and CDR2 YYEEEE. The DNA for the CDR3 is TGTGCCAGCAGCGCATTAGGGGGGGGCCGTACTGAAGCTTTCTTT. Translated, it gives CASSALGGGRTEAFF.

The rearrangement links TRBV30 to TRBJ2-5; TRBD1 or TRBD2 may be the D gene (5 bases each). Trimming removed 2 bases from V and 5 bases from J, with 15 bases in between. The CDR3 covers 14 residues. Germline V CDR1 and CDR2: GTSNPN, SVGIG (reference sequence). The CDR3 loop reads CAWSSGTTSETQYF. CDR3 nucleotides: TGTGCCTGGAGTTCCGGGACCACAAGCGAGACCCAGTACTTC.

The genes are TRBV30 and TRBJ1-1; D is unclear. Per germline, CDR1 GTSNPN and CDR2 SVGIG (reference sequence). The germline V and J ends were trimmed by 4 bases and 3 bases, with 15 bases remaining between them. The CDR3 has 14 amino acids. The CDR3 bases are TGTGCCTGGAAAGGGCCGGGTAGCCACACTGAAGCTTTCTTT. Its translation is CAWKGPGSHTEAFF.

A single count supports this clone. J is TRBJ2-5 and V is TRBV4-2, with 7 bases lining up with TRBD2. Germline V lookup: CDR1 LGHNA, CDR2 YNFKEQ. The CDR3 loop spans 15 amino acids. V was clipped by 2 bases and J by 4 bases; unmatched bases: 7. The CDR3 DNA reads TGTGCCAGCAGCCAAACCGGGACTAAGGGAGAGACCCAGTACTTC. It specifies CASSQTGTKGETQYF.

This chain joins TRBV6-1 and TRBJ1-3, with a possible D match to TRBD1 (6 bases). Germline loops: CDR1 MNHNS, CDR2 SASEGT. This CDR3 is 14 amino acids long. V was cut by 1 base and J by 2 bases, with 6 bases left in between. The CDR3 protein is CASSEGGPGNTIYF. The CDR3 DNA is TGTGCCAGCAGTGAAGGGGGGCCTGGAAACACCATATATTTT.

This chain's CDR3 is CASSLRTSGSLRAYNEQFF. The CDR3 coding sequence is TGTGCCAGCAGCCTACGGACTAGCGGGAGTCTAAGGGCTTACAATGAGCAGTTCTTC. The V and J genes are TRBV11-2 and TRBJ2-1; TRBD2 agrees at 13 bases. From germline, CDR1 is SGHAT and CDR2 FQNNGV. This CDR3 is built from 19 residues. Unmatched junction bases numbered 14, after V lost 5 bases and J lost 4 bases.